Listed below are T cell receptor beta chains from one sample, sequenced in a study of PD-1 blockade in mismatch repair-deficient tumors. Some clones are missing from TCRdb's copy, which holds only in-frame ones; the method was immunoSEQ multiplex PCR. The table shows 40,000 or so clones, with 79% occurring only once. The sequenced sample was peripheral blood, obtained 4 weeks after starting pembrolizumab. The receptors were sampled from an adult with mismatch repair-deficient cancer. Each CDR3 is given with its conserved first and last residue. D genes are given only for firm matches. Clone size appears in some rows only: once, few, many, or a class for an expanded clone.

J: TRBJ2-2; D: .; V: TRBV5-6; length: 19; size: .; CDR3: CASSSRGAVRRPNTGELFF; DNA: TGTGCCAGCAGCTCACGCGGAGCTGTACGGAGACCGAACACCGGGGAGCTGTTTTTT
J: TRBJ2-7; D: .; V: TRBV5-6; length: 14; size: .; CDR3: CASSFSRASYEQYF; DNA: TGTGCCAGCAGCTTTTCAAGGGCCTCCTACGAGCAGTACTTC
J: TRBJ1-5; D: .; V: TRBV30; length: 14; size: .; CDR3: CAWSSGETNQPQHF; DNA: TGTGCCTGGAGTAGCGGGGAGACTAATCAGCCCCAGCATTTT
J: TRBJ2-2; D: .; V: TRBV21-1; length: 16; size: .; CDR3: CAGPETGGGNTGELFF; DNA: TGTGCCGGCCCGGAGACAGGGGGCGGGAACACCGGGGAGCTGTTTTTT
J: TRBJ2-2; D: .; V: TRBV11-2; length: 13; size: .; CDR3: CASSFKVTGELFF; DNA: TGTGCCAGCAGCTTTAAGGTCACCGGGGAGCTGTTTTTT
J: TRBJ1-1; D: TRBD1; V: TRBV7-6; length: 16; size: .; CDR3: CASSPTLGQGNTEAFF; DNA: TGTGCCAGCAGCCCTACCTTAGGACAGGGAAACACTGAAGCTTTCTTT
J: TRBJ1-2; D: TRBD1; V: TRBV6-6; length: 14; size: few; CDR3: CASSYSTGSDGYTF; DNA: TGTGCCAGCAGTTACTCGACAGGGTCCGATGGCTACACCTTC
J: TRBJ2-7; D: .; V: TRBV19; length: 13; size: .; CDR3: CASSARTAGEQYF; DNA: TGTGCCAGTAGTGCAAGGACGGCTGGCGAGCAGTACTTC
J: TRBJ2-7; D: TRBD1; V: TRBV7-6; length: 15; size: .; CDR3: CASSFGQGRPYEQYF; DNA: TGTGCCAGCAGCTTCGGACAGGGGAGGCCCTACGAGCAGTACTTC
J: TRBJ2-2; D: .; V: TRBV11-3; length: 17; size: few; CDR3: CASSLGGGTANTGELFF; DNA: TGTGCCAGCAGCTTAGGAGGGGGGACTGCTAACACCGGGGAGCTGTTTTTT
J: TRBJ2-7; D: TRBD1; V: TRBV7-6; length: 15; size: .; CDR3: CASSSAETGGNEQYF; DNA: TGTGCCAGCAGCTCAGCAGAGACAGGGGGCAACGAGCAGTACTTC
J: TRBJ2-5; D: TRBD1; V: TRBV11-2; length: 15; size: few; CDR3: CASSKETGGLETQYF; DNA: TGTGCCAGCAGCAAAGAGACAGGGGGCCTAGAGACCCAGTACTTC
J: TRBJ1-2; D: TRBD1; V: TRBV10-1; length: 13; size: .; CDR3: CASSESLQGARTF; DNA: TGCGCCAGCAGTGAGTCCTTACAGGGGGCGCGGACCTTC
J: TRBJ1-2; D: .; V: TRBV4-1; length: 13; size: .; CDR3: CASTGQGMDGYTF; DNA: TGCGCCAGCACGGGGCAGGGGATGGATGGCTACACCTTC
J: TRBJ2-5; D: .; V: TRBV6-6; length: 11; size: .; CDR3: CASSLAGTQYF; DNA: TGTGCCAGCAGTCTCGCGGGGACCCAGTACTTC
J: TRBJ1-2; D: TRBD1; V: TRBV9; length: 13; size: .; CDR3: CASSVVTGVGYTF; DNA: TGTGCCAGCAGCGTAGTGACAGGGGTTGGCTACACCTTC
J: TRBJ1-2; D: TRBD1; V: TRBV6-1; length: 15; size: once; CDR3: CASTDGTGEYDGYTF; DNA: TGTGCCAGCACCGACGGGACAGGGGAATACGATGGCTACACCTTC
J: TRBJ2-6; D: .; V: TRBV29-1; length: 13; size: .; CDR3: CSADLSGANVLTF; DNA: TGCAGCGCTGACTTGTCTGGGGCCAACGTCCTGACTTTC
J: TRBJ1-1; D: .; V: TRBV4-1; length: 16; size: .; CDR3: CASSQGPQMRNTEAFF; DNA: TGCGCCAGCAGCCAGGGACCCCAAATGAGGAACACTGAAGCTTTCTTT
J: TRBJ2-5; D: .; V: TRBV19; length: 13; size: .; CDR3: CASSMGTEETQYF; DNA: TGTGCCAGTAGTATGGGAACGGAAGAGACCCAGTACTTC
J: TRBJ1-1; D: .; V: TRBV14; length: 16; size: .; CDR3: CASSPPAKGVNTEAFF; DNA: TGTGCCAGCAGCCCGCCGGCGAAGGGGGTGAACACTGAAGCTTTCTTT
J: TRBJ2-4; D: .; V: TRBV21-1; length: 16; size: .; CDR3: CASSKCLGTAKNIQYF; DNA: TGTGCCAGCAGCAAATGCCTAGGGACAGCCAAAAACATTCAGTACTTC
J: TRBJ2-2; D: .; V: TRBV4-1; length: 17; size: .; CDR3: CASSQEKGRPGTGELFF; DNA: TGCGCCAGCAGCCAAGAGAAGGGACGGCCGGGCACCGGGGAGCTGTTTTTT
J: TRBJ2-1; D: .; V: TRBV5-4; length: 16; size: .; CDR3: CASSPGRSGAYNEQFF; DNA: TGTGCCAGCAGCCCAGGGAGAAGTGGGGCCTACAATGAGCAGTTCTTC
J: TRBJ1-5; D: .; V: TRBV10-2; length: 14; size: few; CDR3: CASSESGRHQPQHF; DNA: TGCGCCAGCAGTGAGTCGGGGAGACATCAGCCCCAGCATTTT
J: TRBJ2-7; D: .; V: TRBV27; length: 15; size: .; CDR3: CASSLTSGASHEQYF; DNA: TGTGCCAGCAGTTTAACTTCCGGGGCATCACACGAGCAGTACTTC
J: TRBJ1-4; D: .; V: TRBV7-2; length: 12; size: .; CDR3: CASSPRPGKLFF; DNA: TGTGCCAGCAGCCCTCGGCCAGGGAAACTGTTTTTT
J: TRBJ2-7; D: TRBD2; V: TRBV6-4; length: 17; size: .; CDR3: CASSRYLLADRAYEQYF; DNA: TGTGCCAGCAGCAGATACTTACTAGCGGACAGAGCCTACGAGCAGTACTTC
J: TRBJ2-7; D: TRBD2; V: TRBV11-2; length: 15; size: .; CDR3: CASSPGSLAGGEQYF; DNA: TGTGCCAGCAGCCCCGGATCACTAGCGGGTGGCGAGCAGTACTTC
J: TRBJ2-2; D: .; V: TRBV7-9; length: 12; size: .; CDR3: CASSFSTGELFF; DNA: TGTGCCAGCAGCTTTTCAACCGGGGAGCTGTTTTTT
J: TRBJ2-5; D: TRBD2; V: TRBV7-9; length: 14; size: .; CDR3: CASSRVAGTETQYF; DNA: TGTGCCAGCAGCCGAGTAGCGGGAACGGAGACCCAGTACTTC
J: TRBJ2-7; D: .; V: TRBV7-9; length: 12; size: .; CDR3: CASSRIGGEQYF; DNA: TGTGCCAGCAGCCGCATCGGAGGGGAGCAGTACTTC
J: TRBJ1-2; D: .; V: TRBV2; length: 14; size: .; CDR3: CASSEDSAAGGYTF; DNA: TGTGCCAGCAGTGAGGATAGTGCAGCGGGGGGCTACACCTTC
J: TRBJ2-7; D: TRBD1; V: TRBV11-2; length: 15; size: few; CDR3: CASSFPPGQAYEQYF; DNA: TGTGCCAGCAGCTTCCCTCCGGGACAGGCGTACGAGCAGTACTTC
J: TRBJ2-5; D: TRBD2; V: TRBV5-4; length: 16; size: .; CDR3: CASSSLAGRPQETQYF; DNA: TGTGCCAGCAGCTCACTAGCGGGAAGGCCCCAAGAGACCCAGTACTTC
J: TRBJ2-7; D: .; V: TRBV11-2; length: 16; size: few; CDR3: CASSLEWEVASYEQYF; DNA: TGTGCCAGCAGCTTAGAGTGGGAGGTGGCATCCTACGAGCAGTACTTC
J: TRBJ1-4; D: TRBD1; V: TRBV4-2; length: 15; size: .; CDR3: CASSPNRGLGEKLFF; DNA: TGTGCCAGCAGCCCCAACAGGGGGCTAGGTGAAAAACTGTTTTTT
J: TRBJ1-5; D: TRBD1; V: TRBV2; length: 14; size: few; CDR3: CASKGDSSNQPQHF; DNA: TGTGCCAGCAAGGGGGACAGTAGCAATCAGCCCCAGCATTTT
J: TRBJ2-3; D: .; V: TRBV15; length: 17; size: .; CDR3: CATSREPGLHRTDTQYF; DNA: TGTGCCACCAGCAGAGAGCCGGGACTCCATAGAACAGATACGCAGTATTTT
J: TRBJ2-2; D: .; V: TRBV5-1; length: 16; size: .; CDR3: CASSSSTVGPSGELFF; DNA: TGCGCCAGCAGTTCCTCAACGGTGGGGCCGTCCGGGGAGCTGTTTTTT
J: TRBJ2-3; D: .; V: TRBV4-3; length: 15; size: .; CDR3: CASSQDYDRADTQYF; DNA: TGCGCCAGCAGCCAAGACTATGATCGGGCAGATACGCAGTATTTT
J: TRBJ1-4; D: .; V: TRBV15; length: 15; size: .; CDR3: CATSRDWADNEKLFF; DNA: TGTGCCACCAGCAGAGATTGGGCAGACAATGAAAAACTGTTTTTT
J: TRBJ2-7; D: TRBD2; V: TRBV6-5; length: 13; size: few; CDR3: CASSDGRAHEQYF; DNA: TGTGCCAGCAGTGACGGGAGGGCCCACGAGCAGTACTTC
J: TRBJ1-2; D: .; V: TRBV28; length: 13; size: .; CDR3: CASSEKGVQGYTF; DNA: TGTGCCAGCAGCGAAAAAGGGGTCCAAGGCTACACCTTC
J: TRBJ1-2; D: .; V: TRBV7-2; length: 14; size: .; CDR3: CASSRGGGSSGYTF; DNA: TGTGCCAGCAGCCGGGGAGGAGGGAGTAGTGGCTACACCTTC
J: TRBJ2-5; D: .; V: TRBV5-1; length: 13; size: .; CDR3: CASSLADQETQYF; DNA: TGCGCCAGCAGCTTGGCGGATCAAGAGACCCAGTACTTC
J: TRBJ1-2; D: .; V: TRBV28; length: 15; size: few; CDR3: CASSSGNRVAGGYTF; DNA: TGTGCCAGCAGTTCGGGTAATCGTGTTGCCGGCGGCTACACCTTC
J: TRBJ2-7; D: .; V: TRBV5-1; length: 14; size: .; CDR3: CASSLEGYTYEQYF; DNA: TGCGCCAGCAGCTTGGAGGGCTACACCTACGAGCAGTACTTC
J: TRBJ1-1; D: .; V: TRBV27; length: 13; size: once; CDR3: CASSMGAVTEAFF; DNA: TGTGCCAGCAGTATGGGGGCGGTCACTGAAGCTTTCTTT
J: TRBJ1-5; D: .; V: TRBV27; length: 13; size: .; CDR3: CASSPTGYQPQHF; DNA: TGTGCCAGCAGCCCAACAGGGTATCAGCCCCAGCATTTT
J: TRBJ2-2; D: .; V: TRBV5-1; length: 13; size: .; CDR3: CASRGMNTGELFF; DNA: TGCGCCAGCAGGGGGATGAACACCGGGGAGCTGTTTTTT
J: TRBJ2-7; D: .; V: TRBV4-2; length: 16; size: .; CDR3: CASSQDLGVASYEQYF; DNA: TGTGCCAGCAGCCAAGATTTGGGGGTCGCTTCCTACGAGCAGTACTTC
J: TRBJ2-1; D: .; V: TRBV6-5; length: 16; size: .; CDR3: CASSYSMIGRRAWQFF; DNA: TGTGCCAGCAGTTACTCGATGATCGGCAGGCGGGCCTGGCAGTTCTTC
J: TRBJ1-2; D: TRBD1; V: TRBV28; length: 14; size: .; CDR3: CASSIRQGGYGYTF; DNA: TGTGCCAGCAGTATCAGACAGGGTGGCTATGGCTACACCTTC
J: TRBJ2-3; D: .; V: TRBV4-3; length: 16; size: few; CDR3: CASSPRAEGGTDTQYF; DNA: TGCGCCAGCAGCCCGAGAGCGGAGGGAGGCACAGATACGCAGTATTTT